The clone carrying this T cell receptor beta chain was found many times. The antigen is undetermined. Through a sample-barcoded 5' primer and a J-beta primer mix, a second PCR was run for roughly 6 to 11 cycles. TCRdb re-called the 5' RACE reads with MiXCR, one entry per CDR3 protein. The sample has 900,000 to 950,000 distinct CDR3 sequences; 25% to 30% are singletons. There are 16 residues in the CDR3. Germline CDR1 reads SGHTA; CDR2 reads FQGNSA. Trimming cost V 1 base and J 0 bases; bases outside gene matches: 4. The sample belongs to a study of blood T cells in healthy people across ages. Study findings and constraints: Unknown donor CMV status possibly confounded expanded clonotype changes. Long-lived and aged donors differed, with more naive CD4+ cells and higher diversity in the long-lived. With unsorted PBMCs, a conclusive comparison of naive versus antigen-experienced cells was not possible.

This sample also appeared in a second study, on T cells of mothers and their children. Per that paper: The data showed no persistent microchimeric T cell clones.

The sequence came from a woman in her thirties or forties in good health. What was sequenced was blood. The chain has TRBV7-2 and TRBJ2-7, with 9 bases identical to TRBD2. The CDR3 DNA sequence: TGTGCCAGCAGCTTAGTCCCTAGCGGGATCTCCTACGAGCAGTACTTC. Translation: CASSLVPSGISYEQYF.